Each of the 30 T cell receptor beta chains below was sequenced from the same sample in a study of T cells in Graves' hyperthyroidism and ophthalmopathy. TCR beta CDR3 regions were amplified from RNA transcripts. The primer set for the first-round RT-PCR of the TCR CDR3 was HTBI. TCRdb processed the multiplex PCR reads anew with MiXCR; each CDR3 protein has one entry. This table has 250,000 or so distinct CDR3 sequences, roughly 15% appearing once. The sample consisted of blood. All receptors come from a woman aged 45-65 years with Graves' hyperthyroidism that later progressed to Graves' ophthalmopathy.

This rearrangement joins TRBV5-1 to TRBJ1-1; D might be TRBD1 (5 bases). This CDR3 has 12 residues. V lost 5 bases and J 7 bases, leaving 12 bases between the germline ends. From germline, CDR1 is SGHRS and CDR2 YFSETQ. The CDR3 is CASSPGNLEAFF. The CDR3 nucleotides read TGCGCCAGCAGTCCAGGGAACCTTGAAGCTTTCTTT.

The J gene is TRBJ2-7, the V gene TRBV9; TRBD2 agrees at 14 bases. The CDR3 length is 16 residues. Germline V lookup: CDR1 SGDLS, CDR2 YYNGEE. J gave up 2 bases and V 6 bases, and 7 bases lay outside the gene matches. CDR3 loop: CASMLGLAGETYEQYF. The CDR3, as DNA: TGTGCCAGCATGTTGGGACTAGCGGGAGAAACCTACGAGCAGTACTTC.

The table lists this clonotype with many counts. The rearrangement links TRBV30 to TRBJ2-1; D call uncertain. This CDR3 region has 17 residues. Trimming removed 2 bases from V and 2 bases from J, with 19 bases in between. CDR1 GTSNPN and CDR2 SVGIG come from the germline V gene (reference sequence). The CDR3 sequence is CAWSFTSAGYPYNEQFF. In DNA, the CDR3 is TGTGCCTGGAGTTTTACCTCGGCTGGCTACCCCTACAATGAGCAGTTCTTC.

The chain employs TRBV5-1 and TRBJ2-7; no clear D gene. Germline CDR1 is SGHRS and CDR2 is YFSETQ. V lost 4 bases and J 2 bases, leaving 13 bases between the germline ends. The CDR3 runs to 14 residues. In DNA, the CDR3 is TGCGCCAGCAGCCCCCAGGACGGTCCCTACGAGCAGTACTTC. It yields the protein CASSPQDGPYEQYF.

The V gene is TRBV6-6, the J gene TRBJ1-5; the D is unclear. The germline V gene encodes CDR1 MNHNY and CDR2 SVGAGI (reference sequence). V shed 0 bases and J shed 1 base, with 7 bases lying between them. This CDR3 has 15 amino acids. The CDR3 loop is CASSYSVDSNQPQHF. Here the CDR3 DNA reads TGTGCCAGCAGTTACTCGGTAGACAGCAATCAGCCCCAGCATTTT.

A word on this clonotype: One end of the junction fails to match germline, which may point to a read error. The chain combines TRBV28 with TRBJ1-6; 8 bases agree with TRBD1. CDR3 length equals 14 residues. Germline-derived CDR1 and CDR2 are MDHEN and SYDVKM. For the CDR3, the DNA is TGTGTCAGCAGTTTGACAGGGGTTGATTCACCCCTCCACTTT. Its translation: CVSSLTGVDSPLHF.

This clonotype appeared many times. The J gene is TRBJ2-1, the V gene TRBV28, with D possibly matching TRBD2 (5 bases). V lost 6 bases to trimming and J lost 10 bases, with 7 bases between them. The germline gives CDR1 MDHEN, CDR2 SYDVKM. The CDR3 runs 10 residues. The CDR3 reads CASRPGEQFF. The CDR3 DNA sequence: TGTGCCAGCAGGCCGGGGGAGCAGTTCTTC.

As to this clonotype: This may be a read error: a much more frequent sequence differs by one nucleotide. CDR3 loop: CASSRLTLNYGYTF. The CDR3 DNA is TGTGCCAGCAGCCGCCTAACATTGAACTATGGCTACACCTTC. V gene TRBV7-2 combines with J gene TRBJ1-2; D gene ambiguous. CDR1 SGHTA and CDR2 FQGNSA come from the germline V gene. The CDR3 has 14 amino acids. V was clipped by 5 bases and J by 2 bases, with 12 bases between them.

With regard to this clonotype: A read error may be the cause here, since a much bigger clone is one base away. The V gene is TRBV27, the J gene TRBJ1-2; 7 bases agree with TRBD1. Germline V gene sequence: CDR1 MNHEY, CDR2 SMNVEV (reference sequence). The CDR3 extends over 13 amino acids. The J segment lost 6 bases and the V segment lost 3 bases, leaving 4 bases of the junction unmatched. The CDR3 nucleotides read TGTGCCAGCAGTTTCTACAGGGGTAATGGCTACACCTTC. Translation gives CASSFYRGNGYTF.

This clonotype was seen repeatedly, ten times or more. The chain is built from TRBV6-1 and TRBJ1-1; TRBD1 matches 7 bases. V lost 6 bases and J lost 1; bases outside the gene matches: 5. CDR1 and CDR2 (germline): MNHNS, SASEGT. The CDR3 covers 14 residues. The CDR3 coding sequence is TGTGCCAGCAGGACCACAGGGGAGAACACTGAAGCTTTCTTT. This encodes CASRTTGENTEAFF.

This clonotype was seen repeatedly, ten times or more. In nucleotides, the CDR3 is TGTGCCAGCACAGGGGCCGGCTACGAGCAGTACTTC. It yields the protein CASTGAGYEQYF. This sequence joins TRBV2 and TRBJ2-7; weak D call: TRBD1 (6 bases). Deletions cut 7 bases from V and 3 bases from J, with 10 bases between. CDR1 is SNHLY, CDR2 FYNNEI, per germline. The CDR3 is 12 residues long.

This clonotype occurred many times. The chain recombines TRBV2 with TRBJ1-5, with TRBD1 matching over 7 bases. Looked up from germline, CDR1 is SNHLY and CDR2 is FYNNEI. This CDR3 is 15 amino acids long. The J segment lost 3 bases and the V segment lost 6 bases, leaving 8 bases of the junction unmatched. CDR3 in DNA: TGTGCCAGCAGCAAAACAGGGGAGTTCAATCAGCCCCAGCATTTT. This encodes CASSKTGEFNQPQHF.

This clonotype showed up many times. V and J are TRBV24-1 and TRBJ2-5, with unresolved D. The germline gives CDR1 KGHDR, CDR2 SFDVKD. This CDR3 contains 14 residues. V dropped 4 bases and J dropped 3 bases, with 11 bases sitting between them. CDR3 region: CATSDFRVEETQYF. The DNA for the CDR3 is TGTGCCACCAGTGACTTCCGGGTCGAAGAGACCCAGTACTTC.

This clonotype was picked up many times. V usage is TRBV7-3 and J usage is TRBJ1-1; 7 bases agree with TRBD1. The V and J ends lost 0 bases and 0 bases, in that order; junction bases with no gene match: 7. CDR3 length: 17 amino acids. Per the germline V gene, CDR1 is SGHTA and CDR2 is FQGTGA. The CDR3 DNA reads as TGTGCCAGCAGCTTAACTAGGAGTCAGGGGGTGAACACTGAAGCTTTCTTT. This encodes CASSLTRSQGVNTEAFF.

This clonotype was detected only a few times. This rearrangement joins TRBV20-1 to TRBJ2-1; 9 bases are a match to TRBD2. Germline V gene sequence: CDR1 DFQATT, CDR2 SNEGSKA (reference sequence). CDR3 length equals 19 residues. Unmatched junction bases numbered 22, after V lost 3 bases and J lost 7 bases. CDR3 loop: CSARMGRSGRLPLSNEQFF. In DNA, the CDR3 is TGCAGTGCTAGGATGGGGAGGAGCGGGAGGCTTCCCCTCTCGAATGAGCAGTTCTTC.

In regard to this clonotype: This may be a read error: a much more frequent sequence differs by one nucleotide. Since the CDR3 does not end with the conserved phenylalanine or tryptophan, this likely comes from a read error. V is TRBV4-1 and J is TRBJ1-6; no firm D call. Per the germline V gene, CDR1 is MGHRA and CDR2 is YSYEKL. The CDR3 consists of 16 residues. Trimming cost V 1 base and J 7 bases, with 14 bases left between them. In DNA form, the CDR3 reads TGCGCCAGCAGCCAAGTGGATTTAATTCAGAATTCACCCCTCCACCTT. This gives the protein CASSQVDLIQNSPLHL.

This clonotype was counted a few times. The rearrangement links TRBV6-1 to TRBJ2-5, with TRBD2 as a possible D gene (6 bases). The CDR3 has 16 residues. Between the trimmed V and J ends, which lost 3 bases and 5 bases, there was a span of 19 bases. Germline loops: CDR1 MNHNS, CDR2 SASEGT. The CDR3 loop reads CASSEESFGGRETQYF. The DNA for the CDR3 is TGTGCCAGCAGTGAGGAGTCTTTCGGGGGAAGGGAGACCCAGTACTTC.

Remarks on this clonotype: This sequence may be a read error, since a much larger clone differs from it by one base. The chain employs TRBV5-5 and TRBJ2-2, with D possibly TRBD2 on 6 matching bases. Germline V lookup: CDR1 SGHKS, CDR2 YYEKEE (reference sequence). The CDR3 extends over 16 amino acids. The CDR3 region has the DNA TGCGCCAGCAGCCCGTCGGGACGGGGGACCACCGGGGAGCTGTTTTTT. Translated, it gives CASSPSGRGTTGELFF.

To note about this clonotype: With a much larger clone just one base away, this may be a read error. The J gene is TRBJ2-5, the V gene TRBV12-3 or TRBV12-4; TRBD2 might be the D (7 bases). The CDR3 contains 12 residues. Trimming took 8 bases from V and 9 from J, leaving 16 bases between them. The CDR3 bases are TGTGCCAGCTGGAGGGGGGGGGAGGCCCAGTACTTC. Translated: CASWRGGEAQYF.

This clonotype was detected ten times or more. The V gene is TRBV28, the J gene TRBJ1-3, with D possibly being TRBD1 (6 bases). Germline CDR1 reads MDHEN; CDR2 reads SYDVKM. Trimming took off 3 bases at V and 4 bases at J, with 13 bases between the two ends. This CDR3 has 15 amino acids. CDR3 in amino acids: CASSFQGFGGNTIYF. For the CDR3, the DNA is TGTGCCAGCAGTTTTCAGGGGTTCGGGGGAAACACCATATATTTT.

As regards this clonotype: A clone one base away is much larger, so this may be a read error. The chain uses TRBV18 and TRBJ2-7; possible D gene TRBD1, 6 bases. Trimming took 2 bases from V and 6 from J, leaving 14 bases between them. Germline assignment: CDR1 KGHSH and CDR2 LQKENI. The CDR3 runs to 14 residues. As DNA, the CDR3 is TGTGCCAGCTCACCATTGGACAGTCGGGTCGAGCAGTACTTC. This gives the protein CASSPLDSRVEQYF.

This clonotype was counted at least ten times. CDR3 in amino acids: CASSRDRLNTEAFF. The CDR3 DNA reads TGTGCCAGCTCACGGGACAGGCTGAACACTGAAGCTTTCTTT. The chain couples TRBV18 to TRBJ1-1, with TRBD1 identical over 8 bases. CDR3 length: 14 amino acids. In germline, CDR1 is KGHSH, CDR2 LQKENI. V shed 4 bases and J 0 bases; nucleotides not matched to a gene: 1.

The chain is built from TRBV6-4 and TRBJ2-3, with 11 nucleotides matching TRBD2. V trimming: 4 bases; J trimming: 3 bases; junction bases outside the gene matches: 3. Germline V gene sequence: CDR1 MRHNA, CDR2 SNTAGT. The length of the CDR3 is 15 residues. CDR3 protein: CASSVVAGGTDTQYF. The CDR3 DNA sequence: TGTGCCAGCAGTGTGGTAGCGGGAGGGACAGATACGCAGTATTTT.

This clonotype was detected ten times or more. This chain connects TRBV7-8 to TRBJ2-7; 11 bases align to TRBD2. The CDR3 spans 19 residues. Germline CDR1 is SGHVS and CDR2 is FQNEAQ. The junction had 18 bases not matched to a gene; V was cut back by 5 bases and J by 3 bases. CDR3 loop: CASSQPTGTSGSYHYEQYF. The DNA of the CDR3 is TGTGCCAGCAGCCAACCTACCGGGACTAGCGGTTCTTACCACTACGAGCAGTACTTC.

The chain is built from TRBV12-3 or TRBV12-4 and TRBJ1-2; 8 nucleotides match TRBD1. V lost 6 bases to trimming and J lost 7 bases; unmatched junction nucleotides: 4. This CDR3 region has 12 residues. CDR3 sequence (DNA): TGTGCCAGCAGCCAGGGGGCCAGTGGCTACACCTTC. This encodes CASSQGASGYTF.

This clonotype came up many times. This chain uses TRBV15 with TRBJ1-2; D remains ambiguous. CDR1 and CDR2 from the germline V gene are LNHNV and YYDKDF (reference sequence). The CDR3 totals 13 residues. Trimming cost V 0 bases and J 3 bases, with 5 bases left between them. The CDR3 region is CATSRDSYYGYTF. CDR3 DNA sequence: TGTGCCACCAGCAGAGACAGCTACTATGGCTACACCTTC.

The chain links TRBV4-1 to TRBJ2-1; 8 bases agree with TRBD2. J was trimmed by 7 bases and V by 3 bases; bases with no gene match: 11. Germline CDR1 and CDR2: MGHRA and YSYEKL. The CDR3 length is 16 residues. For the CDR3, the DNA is TGCGCCAGCAGCCACCCCGGGACTAGGGGAGGGAATGAGCAGTTCTTC. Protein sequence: CASSHPGTRGGNEQFF.

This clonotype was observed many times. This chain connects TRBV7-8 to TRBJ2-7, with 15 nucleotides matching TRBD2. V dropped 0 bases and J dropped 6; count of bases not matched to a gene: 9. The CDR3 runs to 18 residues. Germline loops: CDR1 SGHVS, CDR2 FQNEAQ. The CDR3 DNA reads TGTGCCAGCAGCTTAGCCGCCGGACTAGCGGGAGGGCCAAGCGAGCAGTACTTC. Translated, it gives CASSLAAGLAGGPSEQYF.

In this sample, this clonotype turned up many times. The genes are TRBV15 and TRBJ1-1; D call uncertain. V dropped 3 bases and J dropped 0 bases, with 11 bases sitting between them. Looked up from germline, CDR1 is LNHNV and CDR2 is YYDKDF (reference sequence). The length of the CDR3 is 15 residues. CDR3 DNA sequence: TGTGCCACCAGCAGGGCGACGGTCCTGAACACTGAAGCTTTCTTT. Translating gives CATSRATVLNTEAFF.

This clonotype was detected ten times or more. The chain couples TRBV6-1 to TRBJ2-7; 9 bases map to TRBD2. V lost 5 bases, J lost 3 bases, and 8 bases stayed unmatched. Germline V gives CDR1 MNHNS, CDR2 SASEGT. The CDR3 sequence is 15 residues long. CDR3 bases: TGTGCCAGCAGTACCTTAGCGGGAGAGGGCTACGAGCAGTACTTC. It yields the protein CASSTLAGEGYEQYF.